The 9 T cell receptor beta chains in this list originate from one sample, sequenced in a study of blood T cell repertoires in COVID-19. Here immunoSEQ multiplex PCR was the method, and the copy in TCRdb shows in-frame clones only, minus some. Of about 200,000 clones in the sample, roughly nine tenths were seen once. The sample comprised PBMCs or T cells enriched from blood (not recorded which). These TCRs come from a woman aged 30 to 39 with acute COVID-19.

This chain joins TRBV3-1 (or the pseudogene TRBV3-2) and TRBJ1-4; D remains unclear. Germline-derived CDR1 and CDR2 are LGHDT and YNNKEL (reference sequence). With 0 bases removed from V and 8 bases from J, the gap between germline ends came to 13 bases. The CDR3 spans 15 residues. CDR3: CASSQDSRGSEKLFF. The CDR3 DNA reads TGTGCCAGCAGCCAAGATTCCCGGGGAAGCGAAAAACTGTTTTTT.

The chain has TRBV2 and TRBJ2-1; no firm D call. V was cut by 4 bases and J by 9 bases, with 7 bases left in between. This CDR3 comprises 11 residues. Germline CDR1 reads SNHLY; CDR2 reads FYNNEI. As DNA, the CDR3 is TGTGCCAGCAGTGTGGCTCCTGAGCAGTTCTTC. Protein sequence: CASSVAPEQFF.

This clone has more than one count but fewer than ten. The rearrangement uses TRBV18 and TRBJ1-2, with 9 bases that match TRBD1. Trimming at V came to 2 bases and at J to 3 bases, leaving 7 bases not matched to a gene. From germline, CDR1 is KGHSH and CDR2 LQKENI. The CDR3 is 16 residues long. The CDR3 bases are TGTGCCAGCTCACCAAACACGGGACAGGGTGACTATGGCTACACCTTC. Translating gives CASSPNTGQGDYGYTF.

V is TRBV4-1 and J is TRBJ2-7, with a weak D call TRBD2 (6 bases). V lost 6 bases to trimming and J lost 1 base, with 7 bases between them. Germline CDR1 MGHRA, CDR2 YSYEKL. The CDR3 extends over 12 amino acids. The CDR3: CASRGTSYEQYF. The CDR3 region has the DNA TGCGCCAGCAGGGGGACTTCCTACGAGCAGTACTTC.

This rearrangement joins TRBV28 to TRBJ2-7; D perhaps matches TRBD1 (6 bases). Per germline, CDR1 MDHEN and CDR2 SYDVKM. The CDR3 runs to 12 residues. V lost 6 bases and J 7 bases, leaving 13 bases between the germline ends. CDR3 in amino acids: CASRKQGREQYF. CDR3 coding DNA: TGTGCCAGCAGGAAACAGGGTCGGGAGCAGTACTTC.

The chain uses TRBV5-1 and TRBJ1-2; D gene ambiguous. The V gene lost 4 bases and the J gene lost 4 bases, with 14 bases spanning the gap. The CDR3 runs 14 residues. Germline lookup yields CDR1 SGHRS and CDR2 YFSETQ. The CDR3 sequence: CASSPPTDSYGYTF. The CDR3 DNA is TGCGCCAGCAGCCCTCCGACGGACTCCTATGGCTACACCTTC.

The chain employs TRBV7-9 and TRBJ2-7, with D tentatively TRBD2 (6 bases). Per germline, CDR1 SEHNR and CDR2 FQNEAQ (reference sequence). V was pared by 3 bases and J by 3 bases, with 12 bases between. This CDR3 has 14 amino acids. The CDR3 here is CASSFPGDLYEQYF. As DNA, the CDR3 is TGTGCCAGCAGCTTCCCGGGGGACCTCTACGAGCAGTACTTC.

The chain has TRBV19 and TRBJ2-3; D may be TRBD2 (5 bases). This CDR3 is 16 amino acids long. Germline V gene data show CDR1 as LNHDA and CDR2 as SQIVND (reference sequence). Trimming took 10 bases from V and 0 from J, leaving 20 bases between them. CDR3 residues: CATELVTSTSTDTQYF. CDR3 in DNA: TGTGCCACAGAACTAGTAACCTCCACTAGCACAGATACGCAGTATTTT.

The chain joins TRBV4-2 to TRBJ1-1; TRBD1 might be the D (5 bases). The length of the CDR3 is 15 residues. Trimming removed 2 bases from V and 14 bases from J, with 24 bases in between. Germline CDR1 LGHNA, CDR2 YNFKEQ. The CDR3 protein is CASSQTPTGREEEFF. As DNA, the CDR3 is TGTGCCAGCAGCCAAACTCCCACAGGAAGAGAGGAAGAGTTCTTT.